These 13 T cell receptor beta chains were all obtained from the same sample, sequenced in a study of PD-L1 blockade in urothelial cancer. The time point was: pretreatment peripheral blood. Here immunoSEQ multiplex PCR was the method, and the copy in TCRdb shows in-frame clones only, minus some. This repertoire shows just under 65,000 clones, 75% to 90% found once; its top ten account for 1.6%. Sequenced here: PBMCs, sampled around atezolizumab (anti-PD-L1) treatment. The receptors were gathered from a man between 65 and 85 years old with urothelial cancer.

V and J are TRBV28 and TRBJ2-7; D unresolved. This CDR3 is built from 16 residues. The ends were cut back, 2 bases at V and 1 base at J, with 15 bases in the middle. CDR1 is MDHEN and CDR2 is SYDVKM in the germline V gene. In DNA, the CDR3 is TGTGCCAGCAGTTTAGGCCGGGTATCATTTTCCTACGAGCAGTACTTC. The encoded protein is CASSLGRVSFSYEQYF. Using reference TRBV28 and TRBJ2-7 for the parts outside the CDR3, the full variable domain is DVKVTQSSRYLVKRTGEKVFLECVQDMDHENMFWYRQDPGLGLRLIYFSYDVKMKEKGDIPEGYSVSREKKERFSLILESASTNQTSMYLCASSLGRVSFSYEQYFGPGTRLTVT.

This clone showed up just once. The chain carries TRBV30 and TRBJ1-6; the D gene is possibly TRBD1 (6 bases). CDR1 is GTSNPN and CDR2 is SVGIG in the germline V gene (reference sequence). The CDR3 is 13 amino acids. V was clipped by 3 bases and J by 6 bases, with 9 bases between them. The CDR3 region has the DNA TGTGCCTGGAGCGGACAGCGTAATTCACCCCTCCACTTT. Translating it yields CAWSGQRNSPLHF.

This chain links TRBV10-3 with TRBJ2-2; 16 nucleotides align to TRBD2. The CDR3 runs 20 residues. V dropped 3 bases and J dropped 5; count of bases not matched to a gene: 12. CDR1 ENHRY and CDR2 SYGVKD come from the germline V gene. The CDR3 loop is CAISEPGTSGRAVKTGELFF. CDR3 sequence (DNA): TGTGCCATCAGTGAACCCGGGACTAGCGGGAGGGCCGTCAAGACCGGGGAGCTGTTTTTT.

This clone has more than one count but fewer than ten. V gene TRBV5-1 combines with J gene TRBJ1-1, with a tentative D call TRBD1 (6 bases). The CDR3 totals 14 residues. Germline values: CDR1 SGHRS, CDR2 YFSETQ. Deletions cut 4 bases from V and 5 bases from J, with 15 bases between. The CDR3 sequence is CASSRQGSWTEAFF. CDR3 bases: TGCGCCAGCAGCAGGCAGGGGAGTTGGACTGAAGCTTTCTTT.

The gene calls are TRBV5-1 and TRBJ1-1; TRBD1 matches 9 bases. V dropped 3 bases and J dropped 6; count of bases not matched to a gene: 9. Germline lookup yields CDR1 SGHRS and CDR2 YFSETQ. The CDR3 extends over 15 amino acids. Written as DNA, the CDR3 is TGCGCCAGCAGCTGGACGGGACAGGGTCGGGCTGAAGCTTTCTTT. Amino acid sequence: CASSWTGQGRAEAFF.

In DNA, the CDR3 is TGTGCCAGCACCCGGGGCACTGAAGCTTTCTTT. It codes for CASTRGTEAFF. The V and J genes are TRBV25-1 and TRBJ1-1; D is unresolved. The CDR3 covers 11 residues. V was trimmed by 7 bases and J by 4 bases, leaving 7 bases between them. The germline V gene has CDR1 MGHDK and CDR2 SYGVNS.

J is TRBJ1-3 and V is TRBV4-3, with D possibly matching TRBD1 (6 bases). Trimming took 4 bases from V and 6 from J, leaving 16 bases between them. This CDR3 has 15 residues. Per the germline V gene, CDR1 is LGHNA and CDR2 is YSLEER. The CDR3 here is CASSPEAGDENTIYF. CDR3 coding DNA: TGCGCCAGCAGCCCAGAGGCAGGGGATGAAAACACCATATATTTT.

The chain is built from TRBV6-5 and TRBJ1-1; perhaps TRBD1 as D (5 bases). Germline CDR1 MNHEY, CDR2 SVGAGI. The CDR3 contains 16 residues. Trimming removed 0 bases from V and 7 bases from J, with 18 bases in between. CDR3 sequence: CASSYSPGVSGIEAFF. The CDR3 DNA reads TGTGCCAGCAGTTACTCCCCGGGGGTGTCGGGGATTGAAGCTTTCTTT.

The chain is built from TRBV7-2 and TRBJ1-2; 7 bases align to TRBD1. The CDR3 runs to 13 residues. Trimming took 2 bases from V and 8 from J; bases not matched to a gene: 5. CDR1 SGHTA and CDR2 FQGNSA come from the germline V gene. CDR3 region: CASSLQGVKGYTF. The CDR3 DNA follows: TGTGCCAGCAGCTTACAGGGGGTGAAGGGCTACACCTTC.

In its sample, this clone was seen once. The chain combines TRBV19 with TRBJ2-3; 8 nucleotides line up with TRBD1. The CDR3 spans 18 residues. Germline trimming cut 5 bases from V and 4 bases from J; bases unmatched to any gene: 17. The germline CDR1 and CDR2 sequences are LNHDA and SQIVND (reference sequence). CDR3 sequence reads: CASSEVLPDRDPADTQYF. CDR3 coding DNA: TGTGCCAGTAGTGAGGTCCTCCCGGACAGGGATCCTGCAGATACGCAGTATTTT.

The chain links TRBV28 to TRBJ1-5, with D possibly being TRBD1 (5 bases). The ends were cut back, 6 bases at V and 12 bases at J, with 12 bases in the middle. Germline CDR1 and CDR2: MDHEN and SYDVKM. There are 11 residues in the CDR3. The CDR3 sequence is CASRRDSNQHF. The DNA of the CDR3 is TGTGCCAGCAGACGCGACAGTAACCAGCATTTT.

The chain couples TRBV5-6 to TRBJ1-1, with 8 bases identical to TRBD1. This CDR3 contains 15 residues. Germline V gives CDR1 SGHDT, CDR2 YYEEEE. Trimming removed 3 bases from V and 4 bases from J; junction bases left unmatched: 8. CDR3: CASSSTGGVGTEAFF. In DNA form, the CDR3 reads TGTGCCAGCAGCTCCACAGGGGGAGTTGGCACTGAAGCTTTCTTT.

V gene TRBV27 combines with J gene TRBJ1-5, with TRBD1 matching 8 bases. J was trimmed by 8 bases and V by 6 bases; bases with no gene match: 9. CDR1 is MNHEY, CDR2 SMNVEV, per germline (reference sequence). CDR3 size: 14 residues. CDR3 in amino acids: CASSPTGDREPQHF. The CDR3, as DNA: TGTGCCAGCAGCCCGACAGGGGATAGGGAGCCCCAGCATTTT.